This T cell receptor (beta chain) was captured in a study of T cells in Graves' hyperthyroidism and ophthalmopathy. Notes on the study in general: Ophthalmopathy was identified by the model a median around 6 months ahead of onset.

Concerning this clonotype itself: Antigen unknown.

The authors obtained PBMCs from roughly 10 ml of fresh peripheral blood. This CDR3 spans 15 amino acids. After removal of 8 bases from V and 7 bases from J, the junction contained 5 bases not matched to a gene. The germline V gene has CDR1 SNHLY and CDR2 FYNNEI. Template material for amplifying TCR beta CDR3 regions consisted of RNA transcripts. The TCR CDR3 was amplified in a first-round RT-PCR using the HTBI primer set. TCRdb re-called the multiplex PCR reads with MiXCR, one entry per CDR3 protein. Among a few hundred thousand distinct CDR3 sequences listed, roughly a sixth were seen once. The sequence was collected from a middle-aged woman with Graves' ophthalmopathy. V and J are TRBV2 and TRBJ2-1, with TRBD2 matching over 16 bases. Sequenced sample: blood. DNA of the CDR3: TGTGCCAGCTGGGGACTAGCGGGAGGGCCTAATGAGCAGTTCTTC. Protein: CASWGLAGGPNEQFF.